These 21 T cell receptor beta chains came from one sample sequenced in a study of cytomegalovirus exposure and HLA in healthy donors. 13 Jbeta primers and 60 Vbeta primers were used for the PCR. Repertoires were generated with immunoSEQ multiplex PCR, while TCRdb's copy carries only in-frame clones and drops some. Here the sample spans under 250,000 clones, 82% being singletons. The sequencing input was PBMCs. All receptors derive from a man aged 35 to 55 in good health and CMV-seropositive.

Notes on this clone: The sample has other DNA sequences that encode this CDR3 too. The rearrangement joins TRBV5-1 to TRBJ1-1, with a possible D match to TRBD1 (6 bases). Looked up from germline, CDR1 is SGHRS and CDR2 is YFSETQ. Trimming took off 0 bases at V and 1 base at J, with 10 bases between the two ends. The CDR3 contains 15 residues. Written as DNA, the CDR3 is TGCGCCAGCAGCTTGGTTGGGACACCGAACACTGAAGCTTTCTTT. Translation gives CASSLVGTPNTEAFF. The entire variable domain, with the rest obtained from reference TRBV5-1 and TRBJ1-1, is as follows: KAGVTQTPRYLIKTRGQQVTLSCSPISGHRSVSWYQQTPGQGLQFLFEYFSETQRNKGNFPGRFSGRQFSNSRSEMNVSTLELGDSALYLCASSLVGTPNTEAFFGQGTRLTVV.

The rearrangement links TRBV2 to TRBJ2-5, with D tentatively TRBD2 (5 bases). This CDR3 comprises 12 residues. Per the germline V gene, CDR1 is SNHLY and CDR2 is FYNNEI. The germline V and J ends were trimmed by 7 bases and 3 bases, with 9 bases remaining between them. CDR3 coding DNA: TGTGCCAGCACCGGACTTGAAGAGACCCAGTACTTC. Encoded protein: CASTGLEETQYF.

This clone came up a few times. The rearrangement joins TRBV15 to TRBJ2-1; D is unclear. V lost 0 bases and J 6 bases, leaving 9 bases between the germline ends. This CDR3 comprises 14 residues. From germline, CDR1 is LNHNV and CDR2 YYDKDF (reference sequence). For the CDR3, the DNA is TGTGCCACCAGCAGAGATCGGGTCTCCAATGAGCAGTTCTTC. Translation: CATSRDRVSNEQFF.

This chain uses TRBV7-3 with TRBJ2-2, with D hard to call. Between the trimmed V and J ends, which lost 0 bases and 8 bases, there was a span of 4 bases. This CDR3 contains 12 residues. Germline CDR1 and CDR2: SGHTA and FQGTGA. Here the CDR3 reads CASSLTQGELFF. The CDR3 region has the DNA TGTGCCAGCAGCTTAACGCAGGGGGAGCTGTTTTTT.

The rearrangement uses TRBV5-1 and TRBJ1-2; D unresolved. V lost 0 bases, J lost 2 bases, and 8 bases lay in between. The CDR3 is 14 amino acids. CDR1 and CDR2 (germline): SGHRS, YFSETQ. The CDR3 loop is CASSLGPGNYGYTF. CDR3 nucleotides: TGCGCCAGCAGCTTGGGCCCCGGGAACTATGGCTACACCTTC.

This chain joins TRBV5-1 and TRBJ2-1; TRBD2 agrees at 9 bases. V shed 2 bases, J shed 6 bases, and the junction held 6 bases outside the gene matches. The CDR3 loop spans 15 amino acids. In germline, CDR1 is SGHRS, CDR2 YFSETQ. The CDR3 DNA follows: TGCGCCAGCAGCTTCGAAGCGGGAGGACTCAATGAGCAGTTCTTC. It codes for CASSFEAGGLNEQFF.

The gene calls are TRBV19 and TRBJ1-1; TRBD1 matches at 8 bases. The trim removed 1 base at V and 4 bases at J, leaving 5 bases unmatched. Per germline, CDR1 LNHDA and CDR2 SQIVND (reference sequence). The CDR3 loop spans 15 amino acids. CDR3 sequence reads: CASSIGQGASTEAFF. DNA of the CDR3: TGTGCCAGTAGTATAGGCCAGGGGGCTAGCACTGAAGCTTTCTTT.

J is TRBJ2-3 and V is TRBV11-1, with 8 bases that match TRBD2. Per germline, CDR1 SGHAT and CDR2 FQDESV (reference sequence). This CDR3 is built from 17 residues. The V gene end was trimmed by 4 bases and the J gene end by 2 bases; junction bases not matched to a gene: 11. The CDR3 region is CASSYLAGLQLTDTQYF. CDR3 nucleotide sequence: TGTGCCAGCAGCTATTTAGCGGGGCTTCAACTCACAGATACGCAGTATTTT.

This clone is a singleton in its sample. CDR3 nucleotide sequence: TGTGCCTGGACGGCGGGACTAGGCCTTTACAATGAGCAGTTCTTC. As protein: CAWTAGLGLYNEQFF. The chain links TRBV30 to TRBJ2-1; 8 bases align to TRBD2. The germline CDR1 and CDR2 sequences are GTSNPN and SVGIG (reference sequence). The CDR3 covers 15 residues. V trimming: 4 bases; J trimming: 4 bases; junction bases outside the gene matches: 9.

The genes are TRBV5-4 and TRBJ2-5; 7 bases are shared with TRBD1. The CDR3 contains 16 residues. V shed 4 bases, J shed 0 bases, and the junction held 9 bases outside the gene matches. Per germline, CDR1 SGHNT and CDR2 YYREEE (reference sequence). The CDR3 protein is CASSLPGQDHQETQYF. The CDR3 nucleotides are TGTGCCAGCAGCCTCCCAGGACAGGACCACCAAGAGACCCAGTACTTC.

This chain connects TRBV5-1 to TRBJ2-1; a possible D gene is TRBD1 (6 bases). V was pared by 0 bases and J by 8 bases, with 15 bases between. The V gene's germline CDR1 is SGHRS and CDR2 YFSETQ. The CDR3 extends over 15 amino acids. The CDR3 DNA follows: TGCGCCAGCAGCTTGGACGGGAAGGCAGGGGATGAGCAGTTCTTC. It codes for CASSLDGKAGDEQFF.

The chain recombines TRBV25-1 with TRBJ2-3; D not resolved. V was pared by 0 bases and J by 4 bases, with 5 bases between. In germline, CDR1 is MGHDK, CDR2 SYGVNS. CDR3 length equals 13 residues. In DNA, the CDR3 is TGTGCCAGCAGTGAATACTACGCAGATACGCAGTATTTT. Amino acid sequence: CASSEYYADTQYF.

This clone was counted once. The chain is built from TRBV19 and TRBJ1-2; TRBD1 aligns across 7 bases. The CDR3 is made up of 14 amino acids. Trimming at V came to 9 bases and at J to 3 bases, leaving 10 bases not matched to a gene. The germline V gene encodes CDR1 LNHDA and CDR2 SQIVND (reference sequence). The CDR3 protein is CASRQGRGDYGYTF. The CDR3 coding sequence is TGTGCCAGCCGACAGGGACGTGGGGACTATGGCTACACCTTC. Full variable domain (rest looked up from reference TRBV19 and TRBJ1-2): DGGITQSPKYLFRKEGQNVTLSCEQNLNHDAMYWYRQDPGQGLRLIYYSQIVNDFQKGDIAEGYSVSREKKESFPLTVTSAQKNPTAFYLCASRQGRGDYGYTFGSGTRLTVV.

The CDR3 nucleotides read TGTGCTAGTGGTGCGGCACAGGGGACACTAGAAGCTTTCTTT. Translating gives CASGAAQGTLEAFF. J is TRBJ1-1 and V is TRBV12-5, with 7 positions matching TRBD1. Germline assignment: CDR1 LGHNT and CDR2 FRNRAP. J gave up 8 bases and V 5 bases, and 11 bases lay outside the gene matches. CDR3 length: 14 residues.

The chain joins TRBV5-4 to TRBJ1-3; TRBD1 matches 7 bases. Germline lookup yields CDR1 SGHNT and CDR2 YYREEE (reference sequence). CDR3 length: 14 amino acids. J lost 1 base, V lost 3 bases, and 1 base had no gene match. The DNA of the CDR3 is TGTGCCAGCAGCTCGACAGGGTCTGGAAACACCATATATTTT. It specifies CASSSTGSGNTIYF.

This clone was seen once. The CDR3 reads CASSAGRSKNIQYF. CDR3 nucleotide sequence: TGTGCCAGCAGCGCCGGCAGGTCCAAAAACATTCAGTACTTC. The chain combines TRBV9 with TRBJ2-4; D uncertain. Per the germline V gene, CDR1 is SGDLS and CDR2 is YYNGEE. V was shortened by 3 bases and J by 2 bases, with 9 bases between the two germline ends. The CDR3 extends over 14 amino acids. Complete variable domain (other parts from reference TRBV9 and TRBJ2-4): DSGVTQTPKHLITATGQRVTLRCSPRSGDLSVYWYQQSLDQGLQFLIQYYNGEERAKGNILERFSAQQFPDLHSELNLSSLELGDSALYFCASSAGRSKNIQYFGAGTRLSVL.

The chain couples TRBV11-3 to TRBJ1-1, with 12 bases matching TRBD1. V lost 7 bases and J lost 4; bases outside the gene matches: 10. This CDR3 has 16 residues. Germline CDR1 SGHNT, CDR2 YENEEA. CDR3 loop: CASTPRDRGLGTEAFF. CDR3 DNA sequence: TGTGCCAGCACCCCCCGGGACAGGGGGCTCGGCACTGAAGCTTTCTTT.

J is TRBJ1-1 and V is TRBV6-1; weak D call: TRBD1 (6 bases). CDR1 is MNHNS and CDR2 is SASEGT in the germline V gene. Trimming removed 5 bases at V and 3 bases at J, with 16 bases between. The CDR3 runs 15 residues. The chain's CDR3 is CASSSAGAMDTEAFF. For the CDR3, the DNA is TGTGCCAGCAGTTCGGCAGGGGCGATGGACACTGAAGCTTTCTTT.

The chain couples TRBV4-2 to TRBJ2-3; 7 bases align to TRBD1. With V trimmed by 5 bases and J by 1 base, 6 bases remained unmatched. The CDR3 sequence is 15 residues long. Germline CDR1 reads LGHNA; CDR2 reads YNFKEQ. The CDR3 nucleotides read TGTGCCAGCAGCGCCAGACAGGGTCGCACAGATACGCAGTATTTT. It yields the protein CASSARQGRTDTQYF.

V and J are TRBV19 and TRBJ1-5; 8 bases agree with TRBD1. CDR3 length equals 14 residues. Per the germline V gene, CDR1 is LNHDA and CDR2 is SQIVND (reference sequence). V dropped 5 bases and J dropped 6; count of bases not matched to a gene: 6. The CDR3 protein is CASSQQGAVQPQHF. In DNA, the CDR3 is TGTGCCAGTAGTCAGCAGGGGGCCGTTCAGCCCCAGCATTTT.

This chain uses TRBV5-1 with TRBJ2-3; D is possibly TRBD2 (6 bases). This CDR3 spans 15 amino acids. The germline CDR1 and CDR2 sequences are SGHRS and YFSETQ. V dropped 0 bases and J dropped 0 bases, with 8 bases sitting between them. The CDR3 nucleotides are TGCGCCAGCAGCTTGGCCGGGAGCAGCACAGATACGCAGTATTTT. It encodes CASSLAGSSTDTQYF. Full variable domain (remainder filled in from reference TRBV5-1 and TRBJ2-3): KAGVTQTPRYLIKTRGQQVTLSCSPISGHRSVSWYQQTPGQGLQFLFEYFSETQRNKGNFPGRFSGRQFSNSRSEMNVSTLELGDSALYLCASSLAGSSTDTQYFGPGTRLTVL.